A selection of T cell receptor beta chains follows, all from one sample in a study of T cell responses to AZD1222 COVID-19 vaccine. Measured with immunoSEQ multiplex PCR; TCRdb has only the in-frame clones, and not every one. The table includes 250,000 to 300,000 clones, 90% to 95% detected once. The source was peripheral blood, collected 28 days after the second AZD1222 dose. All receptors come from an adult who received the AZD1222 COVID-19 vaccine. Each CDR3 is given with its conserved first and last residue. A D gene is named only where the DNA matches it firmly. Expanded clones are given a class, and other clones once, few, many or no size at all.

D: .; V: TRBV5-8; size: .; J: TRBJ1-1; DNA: TGTGCCAGCAGCTGGGCAGCAGCGAACACTGAAGCTTTCTTT; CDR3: CASSWAAANTEAFF
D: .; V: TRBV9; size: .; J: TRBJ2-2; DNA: TGTGCCAGCAGCGTAGCGAATCCCGGGGAGCTGTTTTTT; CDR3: CASSVANPGELFF
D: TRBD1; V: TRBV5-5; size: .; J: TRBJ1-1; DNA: TGTGCCAGCAGCTTCGGGACAGTCACTGAAGCTTTCTTT; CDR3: CASSFGTVTEAFF
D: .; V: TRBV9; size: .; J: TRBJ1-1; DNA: TGTGCCAGCAGCTCGGGGGGCTCCCGAGCTTTCTTT; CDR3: CASSSGGSRAFF
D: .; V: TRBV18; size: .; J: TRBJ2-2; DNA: TGTGCCAGCTCACCGGCTCAACCACCGAACACCGGGGAGCTGTTTTTT; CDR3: CASSPAQPPNTGELFF
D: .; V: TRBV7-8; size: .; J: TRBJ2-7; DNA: TGTGCCAGCAGCCGCCCGGTAGGCGAGCAGTACTTC; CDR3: CASSRPVGEQYF
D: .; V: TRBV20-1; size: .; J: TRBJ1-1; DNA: TGCAGTGCTCCTAATTATCCCAAAGCTTTCTTT; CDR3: CSAPNYPKAFF
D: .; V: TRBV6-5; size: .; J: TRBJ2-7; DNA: TGTGCCAGCACCCCAGGACGGGACTACGAGCAGTACTTC; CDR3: CASTPGRDYEQYF
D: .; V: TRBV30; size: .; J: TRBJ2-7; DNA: TGTGCCTGGAGCGGGTCCTACGAGCAGTACTTC; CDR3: CAWSGSYEQYF
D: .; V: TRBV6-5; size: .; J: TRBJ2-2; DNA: TGTGCCAGCAGGGGCCCGGTGAACACCGGGGAGCTGTTTTTT; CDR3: CASRGPVNTGELFF
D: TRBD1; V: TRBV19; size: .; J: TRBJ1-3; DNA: TGTGCCAGTAGCGGGGGGACAGCTCCTGGAAACACCATATATTTT; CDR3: CASSGGTAPGNTIYF
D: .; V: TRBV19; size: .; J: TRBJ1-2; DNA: TGTGCCAGTAGTTCCCGGGCCTCCTATGGCTACACCTTC; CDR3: CASSSRASYGYTF
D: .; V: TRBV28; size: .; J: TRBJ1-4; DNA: TGTGCCAGCAGTTCACCAGCTAATGAAAAACTGTTTTTT; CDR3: CASSSPANEKLFF
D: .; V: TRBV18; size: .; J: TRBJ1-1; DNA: TGTGCCAGCTCATTTAGCTCCCGCGAGGCTGAAGCTTTCTTT; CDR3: CASSFSSREAEAFF
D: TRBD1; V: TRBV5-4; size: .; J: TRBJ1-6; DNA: TGTGCCAGCAGCTCCGGACAGGGGACCTATAATTCACCCCTCCACTTT; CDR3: CASSSGQGTYNSPLHF
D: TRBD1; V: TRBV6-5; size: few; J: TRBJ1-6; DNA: TGTGCCAGCAGATCAGGGGGGAATTCACCCCTCCACTTT; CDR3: CASRSGGNSPLHF
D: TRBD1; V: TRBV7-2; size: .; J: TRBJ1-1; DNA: TGTGCCAGCAGCTCTCCTCCGGGGACAGAGTCCTTTATGAACACTGAAGCTTTCTTT; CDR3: CASSSPPGTESFMNTEAFF
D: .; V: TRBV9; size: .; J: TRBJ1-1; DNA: TGTGCCAGCAGCGTCGAGGGATCGGGCACTGAAGCTTTCTTT; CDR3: CASSVEGSGTEAFF
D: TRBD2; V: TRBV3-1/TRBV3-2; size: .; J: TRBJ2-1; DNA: TGTGCCAGCAGCCAAGGGCCGATCCCTAGCGGGAGGGCCCCAAATGAGCAGTTCTTC; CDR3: CASSQGPIPSGRAPNEQFF
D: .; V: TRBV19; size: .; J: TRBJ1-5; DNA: TGTGCCAGTAGTCCACAGGGACCTCATCAGCCCCAGCATTTT; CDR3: CASSPQGPHQPQHF
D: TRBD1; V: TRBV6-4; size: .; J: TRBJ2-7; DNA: TGTGCCAGCAGTGACCCTAGACAGGGTTTCGAGCAGTACTTC; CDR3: CASSDPRQGFEQYF
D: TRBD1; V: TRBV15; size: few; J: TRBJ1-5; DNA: TGTGCCACCAGCAGAGATAGGACAGGGGCTGGTCAGCCCCAGCATTTT; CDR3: CATSRDRTGAGQPQHF
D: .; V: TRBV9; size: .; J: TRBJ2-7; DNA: TGTGCCAGCAGCGTAGACGGGAGCTCCTACGAGCAGTACTTC; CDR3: CASSVDGSSYEQYF
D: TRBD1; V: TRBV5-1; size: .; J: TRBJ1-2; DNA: TGCGCCAGCAGCCAGGGACAGGGGGCTATCTACACCTTC; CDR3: CASSQGQGAIYTF
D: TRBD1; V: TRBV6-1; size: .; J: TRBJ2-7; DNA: TGTGCCAGCAGTGAGTGGACAGGTGACTCCTACGAGCAGTACTTC; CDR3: CASSEWTGDSYEQYF
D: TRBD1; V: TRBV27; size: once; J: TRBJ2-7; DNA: TGTGCCAGCTCCTTTACAGGGGGCCTCCACGAGCAGTACTTC; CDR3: CASSFTGGLHEQYF
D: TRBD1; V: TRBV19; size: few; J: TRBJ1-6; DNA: TGTGCCAGTAGTATAACAGGGGAGGATTCACCCCTCCACTTT; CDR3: CASSITGEDSPLHF
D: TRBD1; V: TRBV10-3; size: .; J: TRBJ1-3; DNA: TGTGCCATCAGTGATCGACAGGGGGAGGTGGGAAACACCATATATTTT; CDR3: CAISDRQGEVGNTIYF
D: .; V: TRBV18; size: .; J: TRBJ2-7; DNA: TGTGCCAGCGCCTTGACTAGAGGCCCCTCCGAGCAGTACTTC; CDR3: CASALTRGPSEQYF
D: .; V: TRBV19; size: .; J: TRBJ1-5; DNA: TGTGCCAGTAGTACAATAACACGGGAGACGCCCCAGCATTTT; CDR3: CASSTITRETPQHF